Reported below is one TCR beta chain. A single base separates this from a much larger clone, so it may be a read error. CDR1 ENHRY and CDR2 SYGVKD come from the germline V gene. CDR3 length equals 15 residues. This sample was included in a study of blood T cells in healthy people across ages. The use of a sample-barcoded 5' primer and a J-beta primer mix characterized a second PCR of roughly 6 to 11 cycles. A tag from a template-switch adaptor with 12 random nucleotides marked each cDNA molecule. TCRdb reanalysed the 5' RACE reads using MiXCR and keeps one entry per CDR3 protein. The sample has about 1.6 million distinct CDR3 sequences, roughly a third seen once.

Sample: blood. The sequence was obtained from a woman between 25 and 40 years old in good health. The rearrangement joins TRBV10-3 to TRBJ2-3; D gene unclear. The CDR3 region has the DNA TGTGCCAACAGTGAGGTGGATCTTGGGGCAGATACGCAGTATTTT. Translating it yields CANSEVDLGADTQYF.